Listed below are T cell receptor beta chains from one sample, sequenced in a study of CD8 T cells in ankylosing spondylitis. TCRdb reprocessed the 5' RACE reads with MiXCR, giving one entry per CDR3 protein. Among some 290,000 distinct CDR3 sequences listed, roughly 20% were seen once. The sequencing sample was made of blood, either unsorted or a sorted T cell fraction (not recorded which). The receptors originated from a male donor with ankylosing spondylitis or in good health (not recorded which). CDR3s include the opening cysteine and the closing phenylalanine or tryptophan. The order of the fields is clone size, D gene, V gene, J gene, CDR3 DNA, CDR3 protein. D genes are given only for firm matches. Size tells how often a clone was seen (once, few, many) or the class of an expanded clone, and some rows leave it out.

clone_size: .; d_call: TRBD1; v_call: TRBV12-3/TRBV12-4; j_call: TRBJ1-4; cdr3_nt: TGTGCCATCAGTCCAGTCGGACAGGGGACATTTTTATCGGGTGAAAAACTGTTTTTT; cdr3_aa: CAISPVGQGTFLSGEKLFF
clone_size: few; d_call: TRBD1; v_call: TRBV14; j_call: TRBJ1-1; cdr3_nt: TGTGCCAGCAGCTTCAGGGGGCGCGGAACTGAAGCTTTCTTT; cdr3_aa: CASSFRGRGTEAFF
clone_size: few; d_call: .; v_call: TRBV20-1; j_call: TRBJ2-1; cdr3_nt: TGCAGTGCCGAACCGAGTGTGCCCTACAATGAGCAGTTCTTC; cdr3_aa: CSAEPSVPYNEQFF
clone_size: .; d_call: TRBD1; v_call: TRBV5-1; j_call: TRBJ2-1; cdr3_nt: TGCGCCAGCAGCTCGGGACAGGCTAGCAATGAGCAGTTCTTC; cdr3_aa: CASSSGQASNEQFF
clone_size: .; d_call: .; v_call: TRBV30; j_call: TRBJ2-5; cdr3_nt: TGTGCCTGGAGTGTACAAGGGGGAGTCCAAGAGACCCAGTACTTC; cdr3_aa: CAWSVQGGVQETQYF
clone_size: many; d_call: TRBD2; v_call: TRBV12-3/TRBV12-4; j_call: TRBJ2-1; cdr3_nt: TGTGCCAGCAGTCCAGGGACTAGCGGGAGTTACAATGAGCAGTTCTTC; cdr3_aa: CASSPGTSGSYNEQFF
clone_size: .; d_call: .; v_call: TRBV14; j_call: TRBJ2-1; cdr3_nt: TGTGCCAGCAGCGCGGCCGAGGCAGTTCTATATGTCTCGGAGCAGTTCTTC; cdr3_aa: CASSAAEAVLYVSEQFF
clone_size: .; d_call: .; v_call: TRBV20-1; j_call: TRBJ1-6; cdr3_nt: TGCAGTGCTAGATCGCCGGGACGCCGAAGCTCCTATAATTCACCCCTCCACTTT; cdr3_aa: CSARSPGRRSSYNSPLHF
clone_size: many; d_call: .; v_call: TRBV6-1; j_call: TRBJ2-3; cdr3_nt: TGTGCCAGCAGCACTACCGGGGCCACGACAGATACGCAGTATTTT; cdr3_aa: CASSTTGATTDTQYF
clone_size: few; d_call: TRBD2; v_call: TRBV5-1; j_call: TRBJ2-1; cdr3_nt: TGCGCCAGCAGCTCCGTAAGTGATAAGGGACTAGCGGGGGGGCCGTCCTCCAATGAGCAGTTCTTC; cdr3_aa: CASSSVSDKGLAGGPSSNEQFF
clone_size: few; d_call: .; v_call: TRBV6-5; j_call: TRBJ1-2; cdr3_nt: TGTGCCAGCAGTTACTCGTTGGGTTATGGCTACACCTTC; cdr3_aa: CASSYSLGYGYTF
clone_size: .; d_call: TRBD1; v_call: TRBV20-1; j_call: TRBJ1-4; cdr3_nt: TGCAGTGCTAGTCGGAACAGGGGTGAAAAACTGTTTTTT; cdr3_aa: CSASRNRGEKLFF
clone_size: .; d_call: TRBD2; v_call: TRBV7-8; j_call: TRBJ2-3; cdr3_nt: TGTACCAGCAGCCGCGCGGGAGGAGATACGCAGTATTTT; cdr3_aa: CTSSRAGGDTQYF
clone_size: .; d_call: .; v_call: TRBV28; j_call: TRBJ2-3; cdr3_nt: TGTGCCTCTCAGGGAGGGACAGGCAGGGCTGCTCCTGGCACAGATACGCAGTATTTT; cdr3_aa: CASQGGTGRAAPGTDTQYF
clone_size: .; d_call: .; v_call: TRBV27; j_call: TRBJ1-4; cdr3_nt: TGTGCCAGCAGTTCCCACAACCCTGGGGGGGAAAAACTGTTTTTT; cdr3_aa: CASSSHNPGGEKLFF
clone_size: .; d_call: .; v_call: TRBV29-1; j_call: TRBJ2-2; cdr3_nt: TGCAGCGTTGAAGATCCGAACACCGGGGAGCTGTTTTTT; cdr3_aa: CSVEDPNTGELFF
clone_size: many; d_call: TRBD1; v_call: TRBV5-1; j_call: TRBJ2-2; cdr3_nt: TGCGCCAGCAGCCCACATACAGGGGACACCGGGGAGCTGTTTTTT; cdr3_aa: CASSPHTGDTGELFF
clone_size: few; d_call: .; v_call: TRBV20-1; j_call: TRBJ2-3; cdr3_nt: TGCAGTGCTAGAGATTCTAGTAGGTCTTCGGATACGCAGTATTTT; cdr3_aa: CSARDSSRSSDTQYF
clone_size: .; d_call: TRBD2; v_call: TRBV20-1; j_call: TRBJ2-5; cdr3_nt: TGCAGTGCGACGGGACTAGACGCAGAGACCCAGTACTTC; cdr3_aa: CSATGLDAETQYF
clone_size: .; d_call: .; v_call: TRBV5-1; j_call: TRBJ2-3; cdr3_nt: TGCGCCAGCAGCGTAAGCCGGGAGACACCCACAGATACGCAGTATTTT; cdr3_aa: CASSVSRETPTDTQYF
clone_size: few; d_call: TRBD1; v_call: TRBV20-1; j_call: TRBJ1-5; cdr3_nt: TGCAGTGCTAAGACAGGGAATCAGCCCCAGCATTTT; cdr3_aa: CSAKTGNQPQHF
clone_size: few; d_call: .; v_call: TRBV3-1; j_call: TRBJ2-3; cdr3_nt: TGTGCCAGCAGCCAAGAGTCCGGTTCCGATACGCAGTATTTT; cdr3_aa: CASSQESGSDTQYF
clone_size: .; d_call: .; v_call: TRBV12-3/TRBV12-4; j_call: TRBJ2-1; cdr3_nt: TGTGCCAGCAGTTTAGCCCGGAGGGGGCTCAATGAGCAGTTCTTC; cdr3_aa: CASSLARRGLNEQFF
clone_size: few; d_call: .; v_call: TRBV5-1; j_call: TRBJ2-5; cdr3_nt: TGCGCCAGCAGCTTGAGGGCAACCGGTGGAGCGGGCTCGATGGAGACCCAGTACTTC; cdr3_aa: CASSLRATGGAGSMETQYF
clone_size: .; d_call: TRBD1; v_call: TRBV7-8; j_call: TRBJ2-2; cdr3_nt: TGTGCCAGCAGCTTACGTCTAGGACAGGGTCCCGGGGAGCTGTTTTTT; cdr3_aa: CASSLRLGQGPGELFF
clone_size: .; d_call: TRBD1; v_call: TRBV5-1; j_call: TRBJ1-2; cdr3_nt: TGCGCCAGCAGCGGACAGGCATCTAACTATGGCTACACCTTC; cdr3_aa: CASSGQASNYGYTF
clone_size: many; d_call: .; v_call: TRBV5-1; j_call: TRBJ2-5; cdr3_nt: TGCGCCAGCAGCCTTCCTACTGAGGAGACCCAGTACTTC; cdr3_aa: CASSLPTEETQYF
clone_size: .; d_call: TRBD2; v_call: TRBV5-1; j_call: TRBJ2-5; cdr3_nt: TGCGCCAGCAGCTTGCAGCCTAGCGGGGAAGAGACCCAGTACTTC; cdr3_aa: CASSLQPSGEETQYF
clone_size: .; d_call: TRBD2; v_call: TRBV7-2; j_call: TRBJ2-1; cdr3_nt: TGTGCCAGCAGCTTTTGGACTAGCGGTCAAAATGAGCAGTTCTTC; cdr3_aa: CASSFWTSGQNEQFF
clone_size: few; d_call: .; v_call: TRBV15; j_call: TRBJ2-3; cdr3_nt: TGTGCCACCAGCAGAGATCCGACAGACACAGATACGCAGTATTTT; cdr3_aa: CATSRDPTDTDTQYF
clone_size: .; d_call: .; v_call: TRBV20-1; j_call: TRBJ2-3; cdr3_nt: TGCAGTGCTAGAGATTTCTTTTCGCAGTATTTT; cdr3_aa: CSARDFFSQYF
clone_size: .; d_call: .; v_call: TRBV6-5; j_call: TRBJ2-3; cdr3_nt: TGTGCCAGCAGTTCCTTGACTAGTAACGGACCAGATACGCAGTATTTT; cdr3_aa: CASSSLTSNGPDTQYF
clone_size: .; d_call: .; v_call: TRBV12-3/TRBV12-4; j_call: TRBJ2-6; cdr3_nt: TGTGCCAGCAGTTTAGGTCCTGGGGCCAACGTCCTGACTTTC; cdr3_aa: CASSLGPGANVLTF
clone_size: many; d_call: .; v_call: TRBV7-9; j_call: TRBJ1-4; cdr3_nt: TGTGCCAGCAGCCTTCCCCTGGCCGAAAAACTGTTTTTT; cdr3_aa: CASSLPLAEKLFF
clone_size: few; d_call: .; v_call: TRBV7-8; j_call: TRBJ2-3; cdr3_nt: TGTGCCAGCAGCTTAGGTCGGGGGACCACTAGCACAGATACGCAGTATTTT; cdr3_aa: CASSLGRGTTSTDTQYF
clone_size: .; d_call: .; v_call: TRBV12-3/TRBV12-4; j_call: TRBJ1-1; cdr3_nt: TGTGCCAGCAGTTTCGGGGGGGCTGAAGCTTTCTTT; cdr3_aa: CASSFGGAEAFF
clone_size: once; d_call: TRBD1; v_call: TRBV6-5; j_call: TRBJ1-5; cdr3_nt: TGTGCCAGCAGTTTATTCGGACAGGGCAATAGCAATCAGCCCCAGCATTTT; cdr3_aa: CASSLFGQGNSNQPQHF
clone_size: .; d_call: .; v_call: TRBV7-2; j_call: TRBJ1-5; cdr3_nt: TGTGCCAGCAGCCCCTATAGCGGCAATCAGCCCCAGCATTTT; cdr3_aa: CASSPYSGNQPQHF
clone_size: few; d_call: .; v_call: TRBV28; j_call: TRBJ1-5; cdr3_nt: TGTGCCAGCAGCCCTCGGGCCGGTCAGCCCCAGCATTTT; cdr3_aa: CASSPRAGQPQHF
clone_size: few; d_call: .; v_call: TRBV10-3; j_call: TRBJ1-2; cdr3_nt: TGTGCCATCAGTGAGATCCACCGAGATGGCTACACCTTC; cdr3_aa: CAISEIHRDGYTF
clone_size: .; d_call: .; v_call: TRBV28; j_call: TRBJ2-5; cdr3_nt: TGTGCCAGCAGTCCCCCGGGACACCTTTTAGAGACCCAGTACTTC; cdr3_aa: CASSPPGHLLETQYF
clone_size: .; d_call: TRBD1; v_call: TRBV9; j_call: TRBJ1-5; cdr3_nt: TGTGCCAGCAGCGAGGGGACAGACTATCAGCCCCAGCATTTT; cdr3_aa: CASSEGTDYQPQHF
clone_size: few; d_call: .; v_call: TRBV3-1; j_call: TRBJ2-3; cdr3_nt: TGTGCCAGCAGCCCCGACAGGATCACAGATACGCAGTATTTT; cdr3_aa: CASSPDRITDTQYF
clone_size: .; d_call: TRBD2; v_call: TRBV18; j_call: TRBJ2-3; cdr3_nt: TGTGCCAGCTCACGGACTAGCGAGACAGATACGCAGTATTTT; cdr3_aa: CASSRTSETDTQYF
clone_size: few; d_call: .; v_call: TRBV20-1; j_call: TRBJ1-1; cdr3_nt: TGCAGTGCTAGAGGGGTATCGATGAACACTGAAGCTTTCTTT; cdr3_aa: CSARGVSMNTEAFF